A selection of T cell receptor beta chains follows, all from one sample in a study of blood T cell repertoires in COVID-19. The table came from immunoSEQ multiplex PCR; TCRdb's copy has only in-frame clones and leaves some out. Among about 88,000 clones listed, about 70% were seen once. What was sequenced was peripheral blood. The receptors derive from a woman aged 55 to 70 in a cohort sampled during active or convalescent COVID-19. Both conserved end residues are part of each CDR3. The D gene is left open where the match is weak. Clone size is shown for a subset of rows, as once, few, many or a class of expanded clone.

d_call,clone_size,cdr3_length,v_call,j_call,cdr3_aa,cdr3_nt
TRBD1,-,15,TRBV5-6,TRBJ1-1,CASIAQGQGETEAFF,TGTGCCAGCATCGCGCAGGGACAGGGAGAAACTGAAGCTTTCTTT
-,-,13,TRBV6-5,TRBJ1-2,CASSSTGRYGYTF,TGTGCCAGCAGTTCGACAGGACGCTATGGCTACACCTTC
-,once,14,TRBV7-6,TRBJ1-2,CASSLGDPNYGYTF,TGTGCCAGCAGCTTAGGAGATCCCAACTATGGCTACACCTTC
TRBD1,many,15,TRBV2,TRBJ1-5,CASLKTGISNQPQHF,TGTGCCAGCCTTAAGACAGGGATTAGCAATCAGCCCCAGCATTTT
-,many,14,TRBV7-9,TRBJ1-1,CASSLAGANTEAFF,TGTGCCAGCAGCTTAGCAGGGGCGAACACTGAAGCTTTCTTT
TRBD2,-,15,TRBV7-2,TRBJ2-3,CASSLALAGADTQYF,TGTGCCAGCAGCTTAGCACTAGCGGGGGCTGATACGCAGTATTTT
TRBD2,many,18,TRBV6-1,TRBJ2-1,CASSEAILRLAGRNEQFF,TGTGCCAGCAGTGAAGCGATCCTCCGACTAGCGGGGCGAAATGAGCAGTTCTTC
TRBD1,-,15,TRBV5-1,TRBJ2-5,CASSPPGQIQETQYF,TGCGCCAGCAGCCCTCCGGGACAGATACAAGAGACCCAGTACTTC
-,few,15,TRBV11-1,TRBJ2-7,CASSHGGQGLGKQYF,TGTGCCAGCTCCCATGGCGGTCAGGGCCTTGGGAAGCAGTACTTC
-,once,15,TRBV6-5,TRBJ2-2,CASSPAGGRGGELFF,TGTGCCAGCAGTCCCGCAGGGGGGCGAGGCGGGGAGCTGTTTTTT
-,few,17,TRBV19,TRBJ1-6,CASSITGQWARNSPLHF,TGTGCCAGTAGTATAACAGGACAGTGGGCTCGGAATTCACCCCTCCACTTT
TRBD1,-,14,TRBV10-3,TRBJ2-3,CAIRGDRGSDTQYF,TGTGCCATCAGGGGGGACAGGGGATCAGATACGCAGTATTTT
TRBD1,-,13,TRBV28,TRBJ2-7,CASRDRGNYEQYF,TGTGCCAGCAGAGACAGGGGTAACTACGAGCAGTACTTC
-,-,15,TRBV19,TRBJ1-6,CASSALLGGRSPLHF,TGTGCCAGTAGTGCTCTCCTCGGGGGGAGGTCACCCCTCCACTTT
-,few,15,TRBV19,TRBJ2-7,CASSSRDSSAYEQYF,TGTGCCAGTAGTTCCCGGGACTCAAGCGCCTACGAGCAGTACTTC
-,-,14,TRBV7-8,TRBJ2-7,CASSLRGGAGEQYF,TGTGCCAGCAGCTTACGTGGGGGGGCCGGCGAGCAGTACTTC
TRBD1,once,16,TRBV28,TRBJ1-2,CASSGGRDRGLWRYTF,TGTGCCAGCAGCGGAGGGCGGGACAGGGGACTTTGGCGCTACACCTTC
TRBD2,-,16,TRBV2,TRBJ2-1,CASSPASGGAYNEQFF,TGTGCCAGCAGTCCCGCTAGCGGGGGGGCCTACAATGAGCAGTTCTTC
-,-,14,TRBV7-8,TRBJ2-7,CASSLRDIANEQYF,TGTGCCAGCAGCTTAAGGGACATTGCTAACGAGCAGTACTTC
TRBD2,once,18,TRBV28,TRBJ2-2,CASSLSTSGGALTGELFF,TGTGCCAGCAGTTTATCGACTAGCGGGGGGGCCTTGACCGGGGAGCTGTTTTTT
TRBD1,-,13,TRBV4-1,TRBJ2-3,CAVRDRGTDTQYF,TGCGCCGTCCGGGACAGGGGAACAGATACGCAGTATTTT
TRBD1,-,13,TRBV7-9,TRBJ2-7,CASSLTGVYEQYF,TGTGCCAGCAGCTTGACAGGGGTTTACGAGCAGTACTTC
TRBD2,-,16,TRBV5-8,TRBJ2-1,CASSRGRGVDLNEQFF,TGTGCCAGCAGCCGAGGGCGGGGGGTGGATTTGAATGAGCAGTTCTTC
-,once,13,TRBV4-2,TRBJ2-2,CASSQARAGELFF,TGTGCCAGCAGCCAAGCTCGGGCCGGGGAGCTGTTTTTT
TRBD2,few,17,TRBV5-4,TRBJ2-3,CASSPEMTSGVADTQYF,TGTGCCAGCAGCCCCGAGATGACTAGCGGGGTCGCAGATACGCAGTATTTT
-,-,15,TRBV24-1,TRBJ2-2,CATSTGHSNTGELFF,TGTGCCACCAGTACGGGACATTCGAACACCGGGGAGCTGTTTTTT
TRBD1,-,14,TRBV11-2,TRBJ1-1,CASSADRVLTEAFF,TGTGCCAGCAGCGCGGACAGGGTGTTGACTGAAGCTTTCTTT
-,-,15,TRBV5-1,TRBJ1-2,CASSSRPSTPGGYTF,TGCGCCAGCAGCTCTCGACCGTCCACGCCCGGGGGCTACACCTTC
-,-,15,TRBV7-2,TRBJ2-3,CASSPWSSGSDTQYF,TGTGCCAGCAGCCCCTGGAGTAGCGGCTCTGATACGCAGTATTTT
-,-,14,TRBV10-3,TRBJ1-2,CAISEMNRNYGYTF,TGTGCCATCAGTGAGATGAACAGAAACTATGGCTACACCTTC
TRBD2,-,17,TRBV6-2/TRBV6-3,TRBJ2-2,CASSYEAGGPDTGELFF,TGTGCCAGCAGTTACGAAGCGGGGGGGCCAGACACCGGGGAGCTGTTTTTT
TRBD1,-,15,TRBV4-2,TRBJ1-5,CASSPRQGGDQPQHF,TGTGCCAGCAGCCCGCGACAGGGGGGGGATCAGCCCCAGCATTTT
-,-,13,TRBV4-3,TRBJ1-1,CASRRGRDTEAFF,TGCGCCAGCAGGCGGGGGAGGGACACTGAAGCTTTCTTT
TRBD1,-,18,TRBV28,TRBJ1-4,CASSLRDRGYATNEKLFF,TGTGCCAGCAGCCTCCGGGACAGGGGATATGCAACTAATGAAAAACTGTTTTTT
-,-,14,TRBV9,TRBJ1-2,CASSVEFAGSGYTF,TGTGCCAGCAGCGTAGAATTCGCAGGGTCGGGCTACACCTTC
-,few,16,TRBV9,TRBJ2-3,CASSVKQGSSTDTQYF,TGTGCCAGCAGCGTAAAACAGGGATCTAGCACAGATACGCAGTATTTT
TRBD1,-,18,TRBV7-9,TRBJ2-2,CASSPDPGTGLVTGELFF,TGTGCCAGCAGCCCCGATCCCGGGACAGGTTTGGTAACCGGGGAGCTGTTTTTT